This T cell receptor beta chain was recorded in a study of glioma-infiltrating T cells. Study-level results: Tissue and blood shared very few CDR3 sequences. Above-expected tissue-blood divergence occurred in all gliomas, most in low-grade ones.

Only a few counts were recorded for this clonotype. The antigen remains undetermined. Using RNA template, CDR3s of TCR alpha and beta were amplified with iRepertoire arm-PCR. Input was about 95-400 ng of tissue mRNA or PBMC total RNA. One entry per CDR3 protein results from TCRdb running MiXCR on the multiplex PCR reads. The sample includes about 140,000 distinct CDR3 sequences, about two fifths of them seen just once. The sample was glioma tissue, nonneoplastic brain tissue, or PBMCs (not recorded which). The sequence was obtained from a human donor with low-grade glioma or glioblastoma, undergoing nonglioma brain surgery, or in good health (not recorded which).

The CDR3 loop reads CASSYDPRGRAQYF. The CDR3 coding sequence is TGTGCCAGCAGTTACGATCCTCGCGGGAGGGCGCAGTATTTT. The genes are TRBV6-6 and TRBJ2-3, with TRBD2 identical over 9 bases. With V trimmed by 2 bases and J by 10 bases, 7 bases remained unmatched. From germline, CDR1 is MNHNY and CDR2 SVGAGI (reference sequence). This CDR3 is built from 14 residues.